The present T cell receptor (beta chain) was sequenced within a study of cytomegalovirus exposure and HLA in healthy donors. General study results and limits: It was reported that TCR beta sequences correctly inferred the HLA-A and HLA-B alleles for most subjects. In vitro confirmation showed a few CMV-associated chains to be CMV antigen specific. It was reportedly the case that the classifier diagnosed cytomegalovirus status with high specificity and sensitivity. In a later analysis, TCR beta V- and J-gene trimming showed a link to a missense DCLRE1C variant.

In the case of this clone: The antigen remains unidentified.

The PCR was carried out with 60 Vbeta primers and 13 Jbeta primers. This table comes from immunoSEQ multiplex PCR, and its TCRdb copy is limited to in-frame clones, with some not included. The table includes some 190,000 clones, about 88% detected once. Sequenced sample: PBMCs. This sequence was found in a woman aged 25-40 years in good health and CMV-seronegative.

The CDR3: CASSQDGFQPQHF. In nucleotides, the CDR3 is TGCGCCAGCAGCCAAGACGGGTTTCAGCCCCAGCATTTT. The chain uses TRBV4-1 and TRBJ1-5; D is unresolved. V gave up 0 bases and J gave up 6 bases, with 6 bases separating them. The CDR3 spans 13 residues. Germline CDR1 is MGHRA and CDR2 is YSYEKL.